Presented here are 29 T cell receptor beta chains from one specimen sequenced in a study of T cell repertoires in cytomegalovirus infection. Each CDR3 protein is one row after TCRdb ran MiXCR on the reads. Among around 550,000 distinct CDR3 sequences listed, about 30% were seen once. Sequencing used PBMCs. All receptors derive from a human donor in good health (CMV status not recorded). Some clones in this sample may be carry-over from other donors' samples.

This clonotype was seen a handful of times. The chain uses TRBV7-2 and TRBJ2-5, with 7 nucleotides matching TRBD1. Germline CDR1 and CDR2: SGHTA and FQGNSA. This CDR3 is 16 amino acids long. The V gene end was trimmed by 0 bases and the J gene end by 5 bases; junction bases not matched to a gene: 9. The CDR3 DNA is TGTGCCAGCAGCTTAGCCGGGACAGTGGGAAAGGAGACCCAGTACTTC. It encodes CASSLAGTVGKETQYF.

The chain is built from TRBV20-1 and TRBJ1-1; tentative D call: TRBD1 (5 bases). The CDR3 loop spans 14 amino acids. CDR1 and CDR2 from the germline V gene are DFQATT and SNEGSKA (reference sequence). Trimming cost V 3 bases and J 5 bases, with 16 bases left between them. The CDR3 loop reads CSASVGDLGTEAFF. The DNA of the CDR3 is TGCAGTGCTAGTGTAGGGGACTTAGGAACTGAAGCTTTCTTT.

The CDR3 DNA reads TGTGCCAGCAGTGCTAATGGGGGTCGAGAGACCCAGTACTTC. This sequence encodes CASSANGGRETQYF. The V call is TRBV28, the J call TRBJ2-5; D is tentatively TRBD1 or TRBD2 (5 bases each). V shed 5 bases and J shed 4 bases, with 14 bases lying between them. The CDR3 is made up of 14 amino acids. Germline CDR1 is MDHEN and CDR2 is SYDVKM.

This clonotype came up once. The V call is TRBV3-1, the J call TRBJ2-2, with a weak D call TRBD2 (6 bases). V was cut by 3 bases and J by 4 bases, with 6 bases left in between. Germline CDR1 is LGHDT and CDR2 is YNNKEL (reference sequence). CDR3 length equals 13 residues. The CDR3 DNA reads TGTGCCAGCAGCCAGGGACTCACCGGGGAGCTGTTTTTT. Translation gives CASSQGLTGELFF.

The CDR3: CATSTGTNTGELFF. Written as DNA, the CDR3 is TGTGCCACCAGTACGGGAACGAACACCGGGGAGCTGTTTTTT. The chain recombines TRBV15 with TRBJ2-2; a possible D gene is TRBD2 (5 bases). Trimming took 6 bases from V and 0 from J, leaving 8 bases between them. Germline CDR1 reads LNHNV; CDR2 reads YYDKDF (reference sequence). The CDR3 sequence is 14 residues long.

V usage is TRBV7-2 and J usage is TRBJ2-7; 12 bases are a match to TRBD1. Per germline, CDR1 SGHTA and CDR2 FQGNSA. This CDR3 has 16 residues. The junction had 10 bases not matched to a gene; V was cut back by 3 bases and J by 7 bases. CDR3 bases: TGTGCCAGCAGCTTGGTGGGTCCGGGACAGGGGGCTGAGCAGTACTTC. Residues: CASSLVGPGQGAEQYF. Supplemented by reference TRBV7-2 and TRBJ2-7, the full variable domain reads GAGVSQSPSNKVTEKGKDVELRCDPISGHTALYWYRQSLGQGLEFLIYFQGNSAPDKSGLPSDRFSAERTGGSVSTLTIQRTQQEDSAVYLCASSLVGPGQGAEQYFGPGTRLTVT.

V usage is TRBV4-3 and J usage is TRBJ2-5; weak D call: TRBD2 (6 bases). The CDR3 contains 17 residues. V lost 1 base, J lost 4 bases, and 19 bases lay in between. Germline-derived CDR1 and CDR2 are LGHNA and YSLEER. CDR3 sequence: CASSQGLAATWGETQYF. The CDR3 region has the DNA TGCGCCAGCAGCCAAGGTTTAGCGGCCACCTGGGGAGAGACCCAGTACTTC.

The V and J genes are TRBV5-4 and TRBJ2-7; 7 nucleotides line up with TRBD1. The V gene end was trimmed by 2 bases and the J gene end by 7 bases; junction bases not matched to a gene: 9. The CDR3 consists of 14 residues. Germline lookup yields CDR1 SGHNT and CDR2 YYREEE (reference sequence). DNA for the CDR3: TGTGCCAGCAGCTTAATGCAGGGGGTCGGGGAGCAGTACTTC. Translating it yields CASSLMQGVGEQYF.

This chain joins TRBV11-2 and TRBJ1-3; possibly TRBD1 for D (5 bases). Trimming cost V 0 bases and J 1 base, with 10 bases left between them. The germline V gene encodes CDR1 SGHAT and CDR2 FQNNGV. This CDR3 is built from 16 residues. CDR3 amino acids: CASSLEPGRSGNTIYF. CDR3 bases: TGTGCCAGCAGCTTAGAACCAGGGCGATCTGGAAACACCATATATTTT.

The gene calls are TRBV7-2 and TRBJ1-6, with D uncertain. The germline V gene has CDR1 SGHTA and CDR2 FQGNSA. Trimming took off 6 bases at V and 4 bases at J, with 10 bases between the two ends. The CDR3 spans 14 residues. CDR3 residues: CASSYGPYNSPLHF. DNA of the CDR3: TGTGCCAGCAGTTACGGTCCGTATAATTCACCCCTCCACTTT.

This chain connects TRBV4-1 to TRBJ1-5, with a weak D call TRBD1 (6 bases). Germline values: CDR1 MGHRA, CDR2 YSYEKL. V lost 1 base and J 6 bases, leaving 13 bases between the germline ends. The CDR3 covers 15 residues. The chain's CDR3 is CASSQAWGAAQPQHF. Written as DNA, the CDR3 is TGCGCCAGCAGCCAAGCATGGGGGGCTGCTCAGCCCCAGCATTTT.

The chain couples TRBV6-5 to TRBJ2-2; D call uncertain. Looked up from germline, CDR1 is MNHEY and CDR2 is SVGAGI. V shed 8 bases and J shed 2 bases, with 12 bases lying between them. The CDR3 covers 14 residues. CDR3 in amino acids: CASGMGYNTGELFF. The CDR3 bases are TGTGCCAGCGGTATGGGATATAACACCGGGGAGCTGTTTTTT.

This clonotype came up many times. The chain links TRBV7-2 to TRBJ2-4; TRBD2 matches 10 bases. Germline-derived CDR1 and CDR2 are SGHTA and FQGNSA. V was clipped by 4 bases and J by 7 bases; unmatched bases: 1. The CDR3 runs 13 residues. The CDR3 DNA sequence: TGTGCCAGCAGCTCGGGACTAGCGAACATTCAGTACTTC. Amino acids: CASSSGLANIQYF.

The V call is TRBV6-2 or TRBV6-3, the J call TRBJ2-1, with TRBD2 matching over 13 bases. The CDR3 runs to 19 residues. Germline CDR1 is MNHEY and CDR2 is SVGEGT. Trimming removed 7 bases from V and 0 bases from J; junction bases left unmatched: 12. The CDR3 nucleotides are TGTGCCAGCACTTTTCCTGGGACTAGCGGGACCTCCTCCTACAATGAGCAGTTCTTC. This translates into CASTFPGTSGTSSYNEQFF.

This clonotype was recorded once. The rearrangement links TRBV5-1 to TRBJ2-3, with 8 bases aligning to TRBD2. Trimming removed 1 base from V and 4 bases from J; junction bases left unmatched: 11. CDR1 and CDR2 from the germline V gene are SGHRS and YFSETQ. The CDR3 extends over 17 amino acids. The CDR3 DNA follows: TGCGCCAGCAGCTTGAGACGAGCGGGGGAGCTTGCAGATACGCAGTATTTT. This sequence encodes CASSLRRAGELADTQYF.

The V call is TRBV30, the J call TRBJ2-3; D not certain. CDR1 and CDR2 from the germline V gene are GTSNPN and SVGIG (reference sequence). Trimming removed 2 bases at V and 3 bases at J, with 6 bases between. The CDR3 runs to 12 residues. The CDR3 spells CAWSRETDTQYF. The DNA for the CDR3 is TGTGCCTGGAGTAGGGAAACAGATACGCAGTATTTT.

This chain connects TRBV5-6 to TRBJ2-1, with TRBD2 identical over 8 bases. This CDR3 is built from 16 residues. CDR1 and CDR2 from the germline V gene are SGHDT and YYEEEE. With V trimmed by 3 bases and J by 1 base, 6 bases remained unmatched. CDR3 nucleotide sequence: TGTGCCAGCAGCTGGGGGGTAGCGGGATCCTACAATGAGCAGTTCTTC. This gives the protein CASSWGVAGSYNEQFF.

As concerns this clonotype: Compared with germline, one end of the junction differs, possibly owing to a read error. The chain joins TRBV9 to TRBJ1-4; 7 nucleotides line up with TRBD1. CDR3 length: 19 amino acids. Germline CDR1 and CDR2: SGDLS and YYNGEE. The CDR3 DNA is TGTGCTAGCAGCGTAGACCCCCGGACAGGCCCTGCAACTAATGAAAAACTGTTTTTT. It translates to CASSVDPRTGPATNEKLFF.

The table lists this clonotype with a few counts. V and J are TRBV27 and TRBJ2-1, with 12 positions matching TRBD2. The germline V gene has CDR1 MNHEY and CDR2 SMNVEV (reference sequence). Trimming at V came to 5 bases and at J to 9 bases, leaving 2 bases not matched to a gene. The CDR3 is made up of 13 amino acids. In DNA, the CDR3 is TGTGCCAGCAGTATACTAGCGGGAGGTGAGCAGTTCTTC. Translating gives CASSILAGGEQFF.

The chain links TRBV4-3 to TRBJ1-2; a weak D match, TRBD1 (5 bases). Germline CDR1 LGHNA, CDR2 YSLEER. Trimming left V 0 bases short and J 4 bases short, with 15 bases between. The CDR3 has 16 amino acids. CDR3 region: CASSQEGFRQSYGYTF. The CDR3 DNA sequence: TGCGCCAGCAGCCAAGAAGGATTTCGACAGAGCTATGGCTACACCTTC.

The CDR3 DNA follows: TGTGCCAGCAACCTCAGGGGCGCAACCTACGAGCAGTACTTC. Its translation: CASNLRGATYEQYF. This chain joins TRBV28 and TRBJ2-7; TRBD1 is a possible D gene (6 bases). The V and J ends lost 7 bases and 2 bases respectively, with 15 bases between them. Germline CDR1 reads MDHEN; CDR2 reads SYDVKM. The CDR3 is 14 residues long.

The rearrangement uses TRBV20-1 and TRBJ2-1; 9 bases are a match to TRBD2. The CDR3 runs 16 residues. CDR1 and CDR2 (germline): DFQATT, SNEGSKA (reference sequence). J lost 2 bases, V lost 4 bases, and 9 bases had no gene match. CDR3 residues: CSAKGPTSGPYNEQFF. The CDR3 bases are TGCAGTGCTAAGGGGCCGACTAGCGGACCCTACAATGAGCAGTTCTTC.

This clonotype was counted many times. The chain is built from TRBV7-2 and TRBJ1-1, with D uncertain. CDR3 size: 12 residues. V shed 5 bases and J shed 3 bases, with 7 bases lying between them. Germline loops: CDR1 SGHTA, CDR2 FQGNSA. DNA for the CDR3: TGTGCCAGCAGCCCCGGGGACACTGAAGCTTTCTTT. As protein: CASSPGDTEAFF.

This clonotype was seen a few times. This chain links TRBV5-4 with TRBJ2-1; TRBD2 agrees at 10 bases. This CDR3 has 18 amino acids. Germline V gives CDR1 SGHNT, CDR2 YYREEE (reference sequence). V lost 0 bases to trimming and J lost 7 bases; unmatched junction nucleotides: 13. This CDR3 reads CASSLGGAAGGSGNEQFF. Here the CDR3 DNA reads TGTGCCAGCAGCTTGGGGGGCGCAGCGGGAGGGTCGGGTAATGAGCAGTTCTTC.

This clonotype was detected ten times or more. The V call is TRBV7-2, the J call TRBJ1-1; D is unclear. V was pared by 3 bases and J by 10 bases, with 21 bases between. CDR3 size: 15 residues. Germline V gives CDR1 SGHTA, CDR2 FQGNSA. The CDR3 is CASSLGDMGFAGAFF. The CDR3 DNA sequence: TGTGCCAGCAGCTTGGGTGATATGGGGTTCGCGGGAGCTTTCTTT. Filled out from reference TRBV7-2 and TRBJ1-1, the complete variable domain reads GAGVSQSPSNKVTEKGKDVELRCDPISGHTALYWYRQSLGQGLEFLIYFQGNSAPDKSGLPSDRFSAERTGGSVSTLTIQRTQQEDSAVYLCASSLGDMGFAGAFFGQGTRLTVV.

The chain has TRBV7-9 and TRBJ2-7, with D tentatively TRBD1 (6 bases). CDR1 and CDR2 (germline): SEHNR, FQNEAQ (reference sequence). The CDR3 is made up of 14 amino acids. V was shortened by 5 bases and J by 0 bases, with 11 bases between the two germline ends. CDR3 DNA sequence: TGTGCCAGCAGCACCCGAGGGGGCTCCTACGAGCAGTACTTC. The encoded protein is CASSTRGGSYEQYF.

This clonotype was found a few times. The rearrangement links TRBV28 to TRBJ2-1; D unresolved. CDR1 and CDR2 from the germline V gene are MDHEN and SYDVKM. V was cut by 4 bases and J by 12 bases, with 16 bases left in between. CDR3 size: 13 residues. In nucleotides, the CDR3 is TGTGCCAGCAGTTCCCTGGATGAAATTGGGCAGTTCTTC. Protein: CASSSLDEIGQFF. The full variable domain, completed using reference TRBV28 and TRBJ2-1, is DVKVTQSSRYLVKRTGEKVFLECVQDMDHENMFWYRQDPGLGLRLIYFSYDVKMKEKGDIPEGYSVSREKKERFSLILESASTNQTSMYLCASSSLDEIGQFFGPGTRLTVL.

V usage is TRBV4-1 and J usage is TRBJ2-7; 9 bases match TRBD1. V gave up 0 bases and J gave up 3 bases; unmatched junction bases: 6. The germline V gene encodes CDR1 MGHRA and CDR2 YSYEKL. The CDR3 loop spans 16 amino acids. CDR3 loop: CASSQDRGTGRYEQYF. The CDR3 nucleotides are TGCGCCAGCAGCCAAGATAGGGGGACAGGGCGCTACGAGCAGTACTTC.

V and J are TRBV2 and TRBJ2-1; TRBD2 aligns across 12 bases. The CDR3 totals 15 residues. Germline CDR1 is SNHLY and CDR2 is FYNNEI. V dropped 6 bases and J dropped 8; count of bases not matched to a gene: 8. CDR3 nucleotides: TGTGCCAGCAGCCGTGGACTAGCGGGAATGGATGAGCAGTTCTTC. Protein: CASSRGLAGMDEQFF.